The next 31 T cell receptor beta chains were all read from a single sample in a study of patients and donors after allogeneic stem cell transplantation. One entry per CDR3 protein, called by TCRdb with MiXCR from the RT-PCR reads. This sample yields under 200,000 distinct CDR3 sequences, of which approximately 22% are seen a single time; about 24% belongs to the top ten. The sequencing sample was made of blood, either unsorted or a sorted T cell fraction (not recorded which). The receptors were sampled from a human donor who was either an allogeneic HSCT recipient or a stem cell or donor lymphocyte infusion donor (not recorded which). It is not recorded whose cells these are; they may come from a transplant donor.

This clonotype was counted between two and nine times. The chain employs TRBV12-3 or TRBV12-4 and TRBJ1-5, with D tentatively TRBD1 (6 bases). V dropped 6 bases and J dropped 2 bases, with 14 bases sitting between them. The length of the CDR3 is 15 residues. The CDR3 here is CASSPDRFGNQPQHF. The CDR3 coding sequence is TGTGCCAGCAGCCCCGACAGGTTCGGCAATCAGCCCCAGCATTTT.

This clonotype was seen a few times. J is TRBJ2-1 and V is TRBV20-1; D may be TRBD2 (6 bases). V lost 2 bases, J lost 4 bases, and 15 bases lay in between. The CDR3 is 15 residues long. The V gene's germline CDR1 is DFQATT and CDR2 SNEGSKA (reference sequence). CDR3 DNA: TGCAGTGCTAGAATCCGGACTACAGTTTACAATGAGCAGTTCTTC. Translated, it gives CSARIRTTVYNEQFF.

This rearrangement joins TRBV5-1 to TRBJ2-5, with D possibly being TRBD2 (5 bases). Deletions cut 0 bases from V and 2 bases from J, with 8 bases between. Germline CDR1 and CDR2: SGHRS and YFSETQ. The CDR3 is 14 amino acids. The CDR3 DNA reads as TGCGCCAGCAGCTTGGGTGGACTGCAAGAGACCCAGTACTTC. Residues: CASSLGGLQETQYF.

V and J are TRBV7-2 and TRBJ1-5; the D gene is possibly TRBD1 (6 bases). Germline CDR1 SGHTA, CDR2 FQGNSA. The CDR3 consists of 15 residues. V lost 1 base and J lost 2, with 9 bases in between. CDR3 in amino acids: CASSLDRVGNQPQHF. DNA for the CDR3: TGTGCCAGCAGCTTAGACAGGGTGGGCAATCAGCCCCAGCATTTT.

Ten or more counts support this clonotype. The V call is TRBV2, the J call TRBJ2-3; perhaps TRBD2 as D (5 bases). This CDR3 is built from 14 residues. V lost 7 bases to trimming and J lost 0 bases, with 11 bases between them. Per germline, CDR1 SNHLY and CDR2 FYNNEI. CDR3 region: CASTPRTSTDTQYF. The CDR3 bases are TGTGCCAGCACCCCGCGGACTAGCACAGATACGCAGTATTTT.

In this sample, this clonotype turned up a few times. The genes are TRBV29-1 and TRBJ2-7; D gene ambiguous. Germline values: CDR1 SQVTM, CDR2 ANQGSEA. V gave up 5 bases and J gave up 1 base, with 9 bases separating them. The CDR3 runs to 12 residues. The CDR3 loop reads CSVLNQSYEQYF. The CDR3 DNA is TGCAGCGTTTTGAACCAGTCCTACGAGCAGTACTTC.

The chain's CDR3 is CASSPTGEWTKNIQYF. The CDR3 DNA reads TGTGCCAGCAGTCCAACAGGGGAGTGGACCAAAAACATTCAGTACTTC. The chain links TRBV27 to TRBJ2-4; 7 bases are shared with TRBD1. From germline, CDR1 is MNHEY and CDR2 SMNVEV (reference sequence). CDR3 length equals 16 residues. The ends lost 5 bases at V and 2 bases at J; junction bases unmatched: 9.

The genes are TRBV12-3 or TRBV12-4 and TRBJ2-7; D is unclear. This CDR3 comprises 16 residues. Between the trimmed V and J ends, which lost 4 bases and 0 bases, there was a span of 16 bases. The DNA for the CDR3 is TGTGCCAGCAGTTCCCCCGGGCACGGTCGCTCCTACGAGCAGTACTTC. It translates to CASSSPGHGRSYEQYF.

This clonotype was seen a handful of times. The V and J genes are TRBV12-3 or TRBV12-4 and TRBJ2-3; tentative D call: TRBD1 (6 bases). The CDR3 is 15 residues long. Trimming took 3 bases from V and 0 from J, leaving 10 bases between them. In DNA, the CDR3 is TGTGCCAGCAGTTTTGGACAGTTCAGCACAGATACGCAGTATTTT. Translated, it gives CASSFGQFSTDTQYF.

V usage is TRBV5-6 and J usage is TRBJ2-2, with D maybe TRBD2 (5 bases). From germline, CDR1 is SGHDT and CDR2 YYEEEE. Trimming left V 0 bases short and J 0 bases short, with 9 bases between. The CDR3 has 16 amino acids. In DNA, the CDR3 is TGTGCCAGCAGCTTGGCGGCGACTACGAACACCGGGGAGCTGTTTTTT. This encodes CASSLAATTNTGELFF.

The V and J genes are TRBV27 and TRBJ2-7; TRBD1 matches at 7 bases. Per germline, CDR1 MNHEY and CDR2 SMNVEV (reference sequence). V was pared by 5 bases and J by 1 base, with 8 bases of the junction left unmatched. The CDR3 is 15 residues long. The CDR3 sequence: CASSELGGQSYEQYF. For the CDR3, the DNA is TGTGCCAGCAGTGAATTAGGGGGACAGTCCTACGAGCAGTACTTC.

There are a few counts of this clonotype. The chain joins TRBV20-1 to TRBJ1-6; D not resolved. Looked up from germline, CDR1 is DFQATT and CDR2 is SNEGSKA (reference sequence). The CDR3 has 14 residues. With 0 bases removed from V and 10 bases from J, the gap between germline ends came to 13 bases. This CDR3 is CSARDNSVRSPLHF. Written as DNA, the CDR3 is TGCAGTGCTAGAGATAACAGCGTGAGGTCACCCCTCCACTTT.

V and J are TRBV12-3 or TRBV12-4 and TRBJ1-2, with TRBD1 matching over 8 bases. The CDR3 length is 13 residues. The trim removed 5 bases at V and 8 bases at J, leaving 7 bases unmatched. The CDR3 sequence is CASSTGQGFGYTF. In DNA, the CDR3 is TGTGCCAGCAGTACCGGACAGGGTTTCGGCTACACCTTC.

The V call is TRBV7-2, the J call TRBJ1-1, with a possible D match to TRBD1 (5 bases). This CDR3 is 14 amino acids long. Germline CDR1 is SGHTA and CDR2 is FQGNSA. The V gene lost 6 bases and the J gene lost 7 bases, with 18 bases spanning the gap. The CDR3: CASRAPGQTLEAFF. The CDR3 DNA follows: TGTGCCAGCAGGGCTCCCGGACAAACACTTGAAGCTTTCTTT. The whole variable domain, filled in from reference TRBV7-2 and TRBJ1-1, reads GAGVSQSPSNKVTEKGKDVELRCDPISGHTALYWYRQSLGQGLEFLIYFQGNSAPDKSGLPSDRFSAERTGGSVSTLTIQRTQQEDSAVYLCASRAPGQTLEAFFGQGTRLTVV.

V and J are TRBV20-1 and TRBJ1-1; no clear D gene. The germline V gene has CDR1 DFQATT and CDR2 SNEGSKA (reference sequence). CDR3 length equals 14 residues. Trimming stripped 0 bases from V and 3 bases from J, with 11 bases between. Here the CDR3 DNA reads TGCAGTGCTAGAGATCCCAGCACCTACACTGAAGCTTTCTTT. Residues: CSARDPSTYTEAFF.

This clonotype has a handful of counts. The gene calls are TRBV5-1 and TRBJ1-4; 8 positions match TRBD1. The CDR3 sequence is 15 residues long. The J segment lost 7 bases and the V segment lost 1 base, leaving 6 bases of the junction unmatched. CDR1 is SGHRS and CDR2 is YFSETQ in the germline V gene. The CDR3 loop reads CASSLTGGVGEKLFF. CDR3 nucleotide sequence: TGCGCCAGCAGCTTGACAGGGGGAGTGGGTGAAAAACTGTTTTTT.

The chain employs TRBV20-1 and TRBJ1-1, with D perhaps TRBD1 (5 bases). The CDR3 totals 12 residues. Trimming took 1 base from V and 3 from J, leaving 6 bases between them. Germline CDR1 reads DFQATT; CDR2 reads SNEGSKA (reference sequence). The CDR3 nucleotides read TGCAGTGCTAGAGGACAGTACACTGAAGCTTTCTTT. This gives the protein CSARGQYTEAFF.

The V gene is TRBV4-2, the J gene TRBJ1-2, with a weak D call TRBD1 (6 bases). The CDR3 contains 17 residues. Deletions cut 5 bases from V and 1 base from J, with 20 bases between. From germline, CDR1 is LGHNA and CDR2 YNFKEQ. The CDR3 sequence: CASSSSRTDLVNYGYTF. In nucleotides, the CDR3 is TGTGCCAGCAGCTCGTCTAGGACAGATCTCGTTAACTATGGCTACACCTTC.

V usage is TRBV5-1 and J usage is TRBJ2-2, with 7 bases fitting TRBD1. J was trimmed by 5 bases and V by 3 bases; bases with no gene match: 10. CDR3 length: 16 residues. Germline CDR1 and CDR2: SGHRS and YFSETQ. In nucleotides, the CDR3 is TGCGCCAGCAGCTCGCTCCCCATGGGACAGACCGGGGAGCTGTTTTTT. The encoded protein is CASSSLPMGQTGELFF.

This clonotype has only a few counts. This rearrangement joins TRBV6-2 or TRBV6-3 to TRBJ1-5; 10 nucleotides align to TRBD1. Unmatched junction bases numbered 7, after V lost 2 bases and J lost 0 bases. Germline CDR1 reads MNHEY; CDR2 reads SVGEGT. The length of the CDR3 is 18 residues. The CDR3 bases are TGTGCCAGCAGTTACCCGGGACAGGGGCTTTATAGCAATCAGCCCCAGCATTTT. As protein: CASSYPGQGLYSNQPQHF.

This clonotype was counted at least ten times. This chain uses TRBV7-9 with TRBJ2-1, with D possibly TRBD1 on 6 matching bases. CDR1 and CDR2 from the germline V gene are SEHNR and FQNEAQ (reference sequence). CDR3 length: 12 residues. Trimming removed 8 bases from V and 6 bases from J, with 11 bases in between. The CDR3 loop is CASYAGANEQFF. The CDR3 DNA sequence: TGTGCCAGCTACGCAGGGGCCAATGAGCAGTTCTTC.

This clonotype was detected only a few times. The chain links TRBV10-3 to TRBJ1-2, with D possibly matching TRBD1 (5 bases). V lost 4 bases, J lost 8 bases, and 20 bases lay in between. In germline, CDR1 is ENHRY, CDR2 SYGVKD. The CDR3 sequence is 15 residues long. The CDR3 sequence: CAISGGVWKGLGYTF. The CDR3 bases are TGTGCCATCAGTGGAGGGGTCTGGAAGGGACTCGGCTACACCTTC.

The chain carries TRBV5-1 and TRBJ2-1; 15 positions match TRBD2. Germline loops: CDR1 SGHRS, CDR2 YFSETQ. The J segment lost 3 bases and the V segment lost 4 bases, leaving 11 bases of the junction unmatched. This CDR3 spans 19 amino acids. The CDR3, as DNA: TGCGCCAGCAGCATGACCCCTGGGACTAGCGGGAGGAACTACAATGAGCAGTTCTTC. The encoded protein is CASSMTPGTSGRNYNEQFF.

The V call is TRBV7-2, the J call TRBJ2-1, with D possibly TRBD1 on 6 matching bases. V was clipped by 5 bases and J by 4 bases, with 18 bases between them. Germline CDR1 reads SGHTA; CDR2 reads FQGNSA. The CDR3 extends over 16 amino acids. CDR3 sequence (DNA): TGTGCCAGCAGCCGTATCGGGGACACCGGATACAATGAGCAGTTCTTC. Its protein product is CASSRIGDTGYNEQFF. Full variable domain (outside the CDR3, taken from reference TRBV7-2 and TRBJ2-1): GAGVSQSPSNKVTEKGKDVELRCDPISGHTALYWYRQSLGQGLEFLIYFQGNSAPDKSGLPSDRFSAERTGGSVSTLTIQRTQQEDSAVYLCASSRIGDTGYNEQFFGPGTRLTVL.

This clonotype was seen a few times. The chain joins TRBV20-1 to TRBJ2-1; the match to TRBD2 covers 9 bases. Germline V gene lookup returns CDR1 DFQATT and CDR2 SNEGSKA (reference sequence). Trimming at V came to 0 bases and at J to 5 bases, leaving 5 bases not matched to a gene. The CDR3 totals 15 residues. In nucleotides, the CDR3 is TGCAGTGCTAGAGATATACAGCGGGAGGACAATGAGCAGTTCTTC. Its translation is CSARDIQREDNEQFF.

This clonotype was counted a few times. The chain carries TRBV7-9 and TRBJ2-7, with 7 bases matching TRBD2. Per germline, CDR1 SEHNR and CDR2 FQNEAQ (reference sequence). CDR3 length equals 15 residues. The V and J ends lost 4 bases and 1 base, in that order; junction bases with no gene match: 7. Written as DNA, the CDR3 is TGTGCCAGCAGCTCAGGACTAGTTGGTTCCTACGAGCAGTACTTC. It yields the protein CASSSGLVGSYEQYF.

The J gene is TRBJ1-5, the V gene TRBV6-2 or TRBV6-3, with D unresolved. The CDR3 has 13 amino acids. The germline V gene encodes CDR1 MNHEY and CDR2 SVGEGT. Between the trimmed V and J ends, which lost 6 bases and 8 bases, there was a span of 14 bases. CDR3 sequence: CASSALQWEPQHF. The CDR3 region has the DNA TGTGCCAGCAGCGCGCTTCAGTGGGAGCCCCAGCATTTT.

The gene calls are TRBV6-5 and TRBJ2-2; tentative D call: TRBD2 (6 bases). Germline CDR1 MNHEY, CDR2 SVGAGI. The CDR3 has 18 residues. V gave up 3 bases and J gave up 5 bases, with 22 bases separating them. The CDR3 loop is CASSYNGRGPVGTGELFF. The CDR3, as DNA: TGTGCCAGCAGTTATAACGGGCGGGGTCCAGTAGGGACCGGGGAGCTGTTTTTT.

The chain employs TRBV12-3 or TRBV12-4 and TRBJ1-1; TRBD1 might be the D (5 bases). Trimming left V 4 bases short and J 5 bases short, with 11 bases between. There are 13 residues in the CDR3. CDR3 amino acids: CASSYGGGTEAFF. In DNA, the CDR3 is TGTGCCAGCAGTTACGGGGGGGGTACTGAAGCTTTCTTT.

This clonotype has a handful of counts. The chain links TRBV9 to TRBJ1-6; D not certain. The V and J ends lost 2 bases and 5 bases respectively, with 5 bases between them. Germline V lookup: CDR1 SGDLS, CDR2 YYNGEE. This CDR3 has 13 amino acids. The CDR3, as DNA: TGTGCCAGCAGCGTTAGCAATAATTCACCCCTCCACTTT. Its protein is CASSVSNNSPLHF.

This clonotype was found a few times. The gene calls are TRBV5-1 and TRBJ1-5; D remains unclear. Trimming pared 2 bases from V and 2 bases from J, leaving 14 bases between. There are 16 residues in the CDR3. The germline V gene has CDR1 SGHRS and CDR2 YFSETQ. The CDR3 region is CASSFGPYRGNQPQHF. As DNA, the CDR3 is TGCGCCAGCAGCTTCGGACCGTACCGAGGCAATCAGCCCCAGCATTTT.